This T cell receptor (beta chain) was documented in a study of beta chain features in type 1 diabetes. Expressed TCRB transcripts were sequenced because the entire RNA isolate underwent reverse transcription. Generated by immunoSEQ multiplex PCR, the TCRdb table keeps only in-frame clones and is missing some. The table shows about 360,000 clones, with around an eighth occurring only once. Details on this clone: No antigen is known for it.

Per the germline V gene, CDR1 is SEHNR and CDR2 is FQNEAQ (reference sequence). Deletions cut 9 bases from V and 1 base from J, with 12 bases between. This CDR3 has 13 residues. Study conclusions and caveats: For TCRB rearrangement, an influence of HLA type remained unresolved here. The naive, central memory and Treg TCRB repertoires of patients appeared to be more similar to one another than those of healthy donors. For Type 1 diabetes patients, all four CD4+ subsets carried TCRB CDR3s that were moderately but significantly shorter.

There was one heparinised blood draw per donor, averaging around 120 mL. The chain combines TRBV7-9 with TRBJ1-1; D gene ambiguous. The sequenced sample consisted of naive CD4+ T cells from blood. This clonotype originated in a woman between 18 and 29 years old with type 1 diabetes. The CDR3 here is CASPTPGNTEAFF. CDR3 DNA: TGTGCCAGTCCTACGCCGGGGAACACTGAAGCTTTCTTT.